Below, one TCR beta chain is given with its context. Its antigen is unknown. Pooled in the analysis were second doses at about 4 or about 12 weeks. Trimming took off 3 bases at V and 5 bases at J, with 14 bases between the two ends. CDR1 is LNHDA and CDR2 is SQIVND in the germline V gene (reference sequence). The CDR3 is made up of 15 amino acids. The data are from a study of T cell responses to AZD1222 COVID-19 vaccine. Study findings and constraints: Within unmutated variant regions lay the reported targets of nearly half of spike-specific TCRs. Donors were mostly white British, more females; clonal diversity possibly underestimated.

The assay was immunoSEQ multiplex PCR, and TCRdb's table has in-frame clones only and misses some. The sample shows around 150,000 clones, roughly 94% of them seen only once. This TCR came from an adult who received the AZD1222 COVID-19 vaccine. The material was peripheral blood, obtained 28 days after the second AZD1222 dose. This rearrangement joins TRBV19 to TRBJ2-1; D may be TRBD2 (7 bases). CDR3 in amino acids: CASSISWGGNNEQFF. The CDR3 nucleotides are TGTGCCAGTAGTATCAGCTGGGGGGGCAACAATGAGCAGTTCTTC.